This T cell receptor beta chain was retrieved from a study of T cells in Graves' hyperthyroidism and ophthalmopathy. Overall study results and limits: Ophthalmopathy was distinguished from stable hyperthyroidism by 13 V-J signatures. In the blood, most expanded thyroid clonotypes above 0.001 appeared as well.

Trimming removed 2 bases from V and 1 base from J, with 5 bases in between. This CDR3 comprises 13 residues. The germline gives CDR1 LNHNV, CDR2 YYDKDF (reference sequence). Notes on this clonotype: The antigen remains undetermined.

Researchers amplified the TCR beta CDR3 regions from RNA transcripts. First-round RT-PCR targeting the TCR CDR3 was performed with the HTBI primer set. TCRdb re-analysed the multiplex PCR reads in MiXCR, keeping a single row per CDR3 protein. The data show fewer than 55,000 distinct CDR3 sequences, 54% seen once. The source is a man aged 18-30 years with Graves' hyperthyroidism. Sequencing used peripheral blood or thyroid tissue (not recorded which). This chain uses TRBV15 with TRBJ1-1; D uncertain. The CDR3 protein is CATSRPRNTEAFF. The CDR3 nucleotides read TGTGCCACCAGCAGACCCCGGAACACTGAAGCTTTCTTT.